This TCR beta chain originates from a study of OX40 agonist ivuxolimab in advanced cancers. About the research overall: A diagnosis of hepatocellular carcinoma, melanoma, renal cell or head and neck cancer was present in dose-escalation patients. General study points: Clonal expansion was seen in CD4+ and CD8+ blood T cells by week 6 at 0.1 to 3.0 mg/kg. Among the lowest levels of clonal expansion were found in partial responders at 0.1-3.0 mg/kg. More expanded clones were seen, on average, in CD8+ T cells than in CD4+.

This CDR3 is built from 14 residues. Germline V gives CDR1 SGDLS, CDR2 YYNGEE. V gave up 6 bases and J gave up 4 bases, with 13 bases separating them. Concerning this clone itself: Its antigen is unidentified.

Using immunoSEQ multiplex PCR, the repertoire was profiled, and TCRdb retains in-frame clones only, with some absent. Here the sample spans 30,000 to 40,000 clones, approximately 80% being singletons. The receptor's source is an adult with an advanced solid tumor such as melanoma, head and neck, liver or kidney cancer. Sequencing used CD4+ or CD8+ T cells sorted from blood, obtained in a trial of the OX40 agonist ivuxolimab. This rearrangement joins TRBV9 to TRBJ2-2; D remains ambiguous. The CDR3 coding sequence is TGTGCCAGCACCCCCAACGAGCCCACCGGGGAGCTGTTTTTT. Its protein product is CASTPNEPTGELFF.